This is a list of T cell receptor beta chains from one sample in a study of T-cell reconstitution after alpha-beta-depleted transplantation in children. TCRdb processed the PCR reads anew with MiXCR; each CDR3 protein has one entry. The sample shows approximately 170,000 distinct CDR3 sequences, roughly 10% of them seen only once. Sequencing was performed on PBMCs, taken before TCRalphabeta/CD19-depleted stem cell transplant. The receptors come from a boy aged 2 to 9 with acute myeloid leukemia, due to receive a stem cell transplant. Both conserved end residues are part of each CDR3. A D gene is named only where the DNA matches it firmly. For some rows the clone size is stated as once, few or many, or as a class when expanded; others skip it.

J: TRBJ2-5; size: many; V: TRBV29-1; length: 15; D: TRBD2; CDR3: CSVEGLAGGWETQYF; DNA: TGCAGCGTTGAAGGGCTAGCGGGAGGATGGGAGACCCAGTACTTC
J: TRBJ2-1; size: many; V: TRBV7-3; length: 14; D: NA; CDR3: CASSGRPPYNEQFF; DNA: TGTGCCAGCAGCGGGAGGCCTCCCTACAATGAGCAGTTCTTC
J: TRBJ2-5; size: NA; V: TRBV20-1; length: 12; D: NA; CDR3: CSARSVQETQYF; DNA: TGCAGTGCTAGGTCTGTCCAAGAGACCCAGTACTTC
J: TRBJ1-4; size: many; V: TRBV3-1; length: 14; D: TRBD1; CDR3: CASSQPGQNEKLFF; DNA: TGTGCCAGCAGCCAACCGGGACAGAATGAAAAACTGTTTTTT
J: TRBJ1-2; size: many; V: TRBV7-9; length: 15; D: NA; CDR3: CASSEPGTGEDGYTF; DNA: TGTGCCAGCAGCGAGCCGGGGACGGGAGAAGATGGCTACACCTTC
J: TRBJ2-2; size: many; V: TRBV11-2; length: 16; D: NA; CDR3: CASSLGYSGGPGELFF; DNA: TGTGCCAGCAGCTTAGGCTATTCAGGAGGGCCCGGGGAGCTGTTTTTT
J: TRBJ1-5; size: NA; V: TRBV20-1; length: 16; D: TRBD1; CDR3: CSARRQGAQGNQPLHF; DNA: TGCAGTGCTAGACGCCAGGGGGCGCAGGGCAATCAGCCCCTGCATTTT
J: TRBJ2-1; size: NA; V: TRBV28; length: 15; D: TRBD2; CDR3: CASSFVAGAYNEQFF; DNA: TGTGCCAGCAGTTTTGTAGCGGGAGCATACAATGAGCAGTTCTTC
J: TRBJ2-1; size: many; V: TRBV3-1; length: 19; D: NA; CDR3: CASSPVATTIRSSYNEQFF; DNA: TGTGCCAGCAGCCCCGTGGCGACGACAATACGGAGCTCCTACAATGAGCAGTTCTTC
J: TRBJ2-1; size: many; V: TRBV4-2; length: 19; D: TRBD2; CDR3: CASSQLLGLAGESETEQFF; DNA: TGTGCCAGCAGCCAACTGTTGGGACTAGCGGGAGAATCGGAAACTGAGCAGTTCTTC
J: TRBJ1-2; size: many; V: TRBV5-1; length: 15; D: NA; CDR3: CASSLLTRDIDGYTF; DNA: TGCGCCAGCAGCTTGCTGACAAGGGATATAGATGGCTACACCTTC
J: TRBJ2-3; size: many; V: TRBV14; length: 15; D: NA; CDR3: CASSRRPLQTDTQYF; DNA: TGTGCCAGCAGCCGCCGGCCCCTCCAGACAGATACGCAGTATTTT
J: TRBJ1-2; size: NA; V: TRBV6-6; length: 12; D: NA; CDR3: CAIRRQIYGYTF; DNA: TGTGCCATCCGTAGACAAATCTATGGCTACACCTTC
J: TRBJ1-3; size: many; V: TRBV5-1; length: 15; D: NA; CDR3: CASSIGRTSGNTIYF; DNA: TGCGCCAGCAGCATCGGACGGACCTCTGGAAACACCATATATTTT
J: TRBJ2-5; size: many; V: TRBV27; length: 14; D: NA; CDR3: CASSLSSGSPTQYF; DNA: TGTGCCAGCAGTTTATCGTCGGGCAGCCCGACCCAGTACTTC
J: TRBJ2-1; size: NA; V: TRBV12-3/TRBV12-4; length: 18; D: TRBD2; CDR3: CAFCPFDAGESSYNEQFF; DNA: TGTGCCTTCTGCCCCTTTGATGCGGGAGAGAGCTCCTACAATGAGCAGTTCTTC
J: TRBJ2-2; size: many; V: TRBV2; length: 16; D: NA; CDR3: CASSLDRDQWIGELFF; DNA: TGTGCCAGCAGTCTCGACCGGGATCAGTGGATCGGGGAGCTGTTTTTT
J: TRBJ2-3; size: many; V: TRBV20-1; length: 13; D: NA; CDR3: CSANRGAADTQYF; DNA: TGCAGTGCTAATCGTGGGGCCGCAGATACGCAGTATTTT
J: TRBJ2-1; size: many; V: TRBV6-1; length: 15; D: NA; CDR3: CASSPPSGHLNEQFF; DNA: TGTGCCAGCAGTCCCCCCAGCGGTCACCTAAATGAGCAGTTCTTC
J: TRBJ2-5; size: many; V: TRBV5-1; length: 16; D: TRBD2; CDR3: CASSRGLAGSQETQYF; DNA: TGCGCCAGCAGCAGGGGACTAGCGGGGTCCCAAGAGACCCAGTACTTC
J: TRBJ2-7; size: many; V: TRBV28; length: 16; D: TRBD1; CDR3: CASSPAGGQGAHEQYF; DNA: TGTGCCAGCAGCCCAGCTGGCGGACAGGGGGCCCACGAGCAGTACTTC
J: TRBJ2-5; size: many; V: TRBV5-1; length: 15; D: NA; CDR3: CASSRVYGDQETQYF; DNA: TGCGCCAGCAGCCGAGTATACGGGGATCAAGAGACCCAGTACTTC
J: TRBJ1-2; size: many; V: TRBV5-1; length: 12; D: NA; CDR3: CASSWGDYGYTF; DNA: TGCGCCAGCAGTTGGGGCGACTATGGCTACACCTTC
J: TRBJ2-1; size: many; V: TRBV21-1; length: 16; D: NA; CDR3: CASSKVGGDRGNEQFF; DNA: TGTGCCAGCAGCAAAGTAGGGGGGGACAGGGGCAATGAGCAGTTCTTC
J: TRBJ1-1; size: many; V: TRBV5-1; length: 13; D: NA; CDR3: CASSLSLNTEAFF; DNA: TGCGCCAGCAGCTTGTCCCTGAACACTGAAGCTTTCTTT
J: TRBJ2-2; size: once; V: TRBV4-2; length: 18; D: TRBD2; CDR3: CASGPGGRGATNTGELFF; DNA: TGTGCCAGCGGCCCCGGGGGGCGGGGGGCGACGAACACCGGGGAGCTGTTTTTT
J: TRBJ2-5; size: many; V: TRBV29-1; length: 15; D: NA; CDR3: CSVELRGDAKETQYF; DNA: TGCAGCGTTGAATTAAGGGGCGACGCCAAAGAGACCCAGTACTTC
J: TRBJ2-3; size: many; V: TRBV12-3/TRBV12-4; length: 13; D: NA; CDR3: CALQGEATDTQYF; DNA: TGTGCCCTCCAGGGGGAGGCCACAGATACGCAGTATTTT
J: TRBJ2-2; size: many; V: TRBV21-1; length: 9; D: NA; CDR3: CATPGELFF; DNA: TGTGCCACCCCCGGGGAGCTGTTTTTT
J: TRBJ1-5; size: NA; V: TRBV2; length: 15; D: NA; CDR3: CASRDSWGGNQPQHF; DNA: TGTGCCAGCAGAGATAGTTGGGGGGGCAATCAGCCCCAGCATTTT
J: TRBJ1-6; size: many; V: TRBV20-1; length: 11; D: NA; CDR3: CSALVDLPLHF; DNA: TGCAGTGCCCTGGTAGATTTGCCCCTCCACTTT
J: TRBJ1-1; size: many; V: TRBV5-5; length: 15; D: NA; CDR3: CASSLAMDRNTEAFF; DNA: TGTGCCAGCAGCTTGGCCATGGACAGGAACACTGAAGCTTTCTTT
J: TRBJ2-7; size: few; V: TRBV11-2; length: 14; D: NA; CDR3: CASSNASPPYEQYF; DNA: TGTGCCAGCAGCAACGCAAGCCCGCCTTACGAGCAGTACTTC
J: TRBJ1-1; size: many; V: TRBV5-1; length: 13; D: NA; CDR3: CASSLTSNTEAFF; DNA: TGCGCCAGCAGCTTGACTTCGAACACTGAAGCTTTCTTT
J: TRBJ2-7; size: many; V: TRBV4-1; length: 15; D: NA; CDR3: CASSQAQNFKYEQYF; DNA: TGCGCCAGCAGCCAAGCCCAGAATTTCAAGTACGAGCAGTACTTC
J: TRBJ1-1; size: many; V: TRBV5-1; length: 12; D: NA; CDR3: CASSLLDTEAFF; DNA: TGCGCCAGCAGCTTGTTGGACACTGAAGCTTTCTTT
J: TRBJ1-1; size: many; V: TRBV20-1; length: 15; D: TRBD1; CDR3: CSAPGTGGEGTEAFF; DNA: TGCAGTGCACCTGGGACAGGGGGCGAGGGGACTGAAGCTTTCTTT
J: TRBJ2-3; size: many; V: TRBV5-1; length: 17; D: TRBD2; CDR3: CASSPGLAGSTTDTQYF; DNA: TGCGCCAGCAGCCCGGGACTAGCGGGGTCGACGACAGATACGCAGTATTTT
J: TRBJ2-6; size: many; V: TRBV28; length: 12; D: NA; CDR3: CASTHGANVLTF; DNA: TGTGCCAGCACGCACGGGGCCAACGTCCTGACTTTC
J: TRBJ2-3; size: many; V: TRBV20-1; length: 15; D: NA; CDR3: CSATGRGAHPDTQYF; DNA: TGCAGTGCCACAGGTCGAGGGGCGCACCCAGATACGCAGTATTTT
J: TRBJ1-5; size: many; V: TRBV5-1; length: 15; D: NA; CDR3: CASSLNPGGNQPQHF; DNA: TGCGCCAGCAGCTTAAACCCAGGGGGCAATCAGCCCCAGCATTTT
J: TRBJ1-1; size: many; V: TRBV5-1; length: 13; D: NA; CDR3: CASSLHQNTEAFF; DNA: TGCGCCAGCAGCTTACATCAGAACACTGAAGCTTTCTTT
J: TRBJ1-3; size: many; V: TRBV10-3; length: 13; D: NA; CDR3: CATGPNSGNTIYF; DNA: TGTGCCACCGGGCCGAACTCTGGAAACACCATATATTTT
J: TRBJ1-1; size: many; V: TRBV9; length: 14; D: NA; CDR3: CASSVGRWNTEAFF; DNA: TGTGCCAGCAGCGTAGGCCGTTGGAACACTGAAGCTTTCTTT
J: TRBJ2-5; size: many; V: TRBV4-1; length: 15; D: NA; CDR3: CASSQSGRLTETQYF; DNA: TGCGCCAGCAGCCAAAGTGGACGGTTGACAGAGACCCAGTACTTC
J: TRBJ1-6; size: many; V: TRBV12-3/TRBV12-4; length: 15; D: NA; CDR3: CASSPTGTYNSPLHF; DNA: TGTGCCAGCAGTCCCACCGGGACTTATAATTCACCCCTCCACTTT
J: TRBJ2-2; size: NA; V: TRBV5-6; length: 15; D: TRBD2; CDR3: CASRLEGGSTGELFF; DNA: TGTGCCAGCAGACTGGAGGGCGGGAGCACCGGGGAGCTGTTTTTT